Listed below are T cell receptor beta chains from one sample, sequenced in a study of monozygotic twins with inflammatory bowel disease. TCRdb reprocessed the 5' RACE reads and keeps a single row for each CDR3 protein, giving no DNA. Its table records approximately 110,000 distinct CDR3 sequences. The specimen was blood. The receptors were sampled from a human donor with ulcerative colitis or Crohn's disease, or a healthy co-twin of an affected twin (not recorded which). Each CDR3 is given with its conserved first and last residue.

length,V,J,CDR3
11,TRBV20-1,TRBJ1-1,CSAGTWGEAFF
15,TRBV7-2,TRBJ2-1,CASSLVGLATNEQFF
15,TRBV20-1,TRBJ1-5,CSASGGQGENQPQHF
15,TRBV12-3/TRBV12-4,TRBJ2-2,CASSFQLLATGELFF
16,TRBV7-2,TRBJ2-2,CASSSYRTVNTGELFF
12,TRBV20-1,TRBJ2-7,CSAERDLNEQYF
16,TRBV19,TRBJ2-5,CASSTPYSEDQETQYF
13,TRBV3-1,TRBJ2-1,CASLETGFGEQFF
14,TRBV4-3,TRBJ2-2,CASSQEWFTGELFF
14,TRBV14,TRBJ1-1,CASSQQGRHTEAFF
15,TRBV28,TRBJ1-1,CASSSRGQFNTEAFF
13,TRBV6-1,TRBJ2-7,CASRSSGYYEQYF
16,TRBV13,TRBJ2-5,CASSLGLAGYQETQYF
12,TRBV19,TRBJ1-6,CAAGLINSPLHF
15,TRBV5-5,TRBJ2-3,CASSSLAGGTDTQYF
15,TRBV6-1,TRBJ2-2,CASSKDPGGTGELFF
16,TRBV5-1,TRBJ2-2,CASSLVTGRNTGELFF
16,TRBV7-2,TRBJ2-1,CASLRTSGGGYNEQFF
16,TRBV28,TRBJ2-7,CASSSLDGPLSYEQYF
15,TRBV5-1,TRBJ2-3,CASSPTSGRTDTQYF
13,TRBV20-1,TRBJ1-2,CSARVAESDGYTF
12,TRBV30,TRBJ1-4,CAWSGDLEKLFF
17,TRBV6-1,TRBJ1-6,CASSEAHGESYNSPLHF
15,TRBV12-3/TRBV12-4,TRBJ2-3,CASSPSGVSTDTQYF
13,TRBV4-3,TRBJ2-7,CASSQDLGVEQYF
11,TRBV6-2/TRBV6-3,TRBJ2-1,CASSWGGEQFF
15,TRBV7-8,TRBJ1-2,CASSPRRGLSYGYTF
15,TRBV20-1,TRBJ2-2,CSANRGPPGTGELFF
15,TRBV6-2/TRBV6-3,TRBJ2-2,CASSLAGIHTGELFF
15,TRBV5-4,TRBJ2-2,CASSLREGGTGELFF
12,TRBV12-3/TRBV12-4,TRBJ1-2,CASSGQLYGYTF
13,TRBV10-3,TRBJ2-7,CAIRDSKDYEQYF
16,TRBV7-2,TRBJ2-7,CASSSRDRGSSYEQYF
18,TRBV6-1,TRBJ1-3,CASRDFRDVLTSGNTIYF
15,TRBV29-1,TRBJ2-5,CSVEGWTSAQETQYF
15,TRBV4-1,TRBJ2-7,CASSQVTGDSYEQYF
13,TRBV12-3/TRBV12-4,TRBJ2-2,CASSLSRGGELFF
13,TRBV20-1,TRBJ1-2,CSARFPDNYGYTF
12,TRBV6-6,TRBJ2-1,CASSYTVQEQFF
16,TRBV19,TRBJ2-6,CASSARHLSGANVLTF
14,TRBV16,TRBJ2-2,CASSQGLAAGELFF
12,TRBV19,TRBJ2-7,CASSDRGYEQYF
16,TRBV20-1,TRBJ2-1,CSATQGLAGTLYGQFF
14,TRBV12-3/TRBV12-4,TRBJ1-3,CASYAGSSGNTIYF